This TCR beta chain derives from a study of T cells expressing NK-cell markers. Study details: It was sorted CD3+CD56-NKG2C+, CD3+CD56+NKG2C- and CD3+CD56+NKG2C+ T cells that provided the TCR beta repertoires. Eight donors were sequenced, seven testing HCMV-seropositive and one testing seronegative. Regarding the study as a whole: The CD3+CD56-NKG2C+ fraction of a handful of donors was also led by these clonotypes.

The CDR3 is 17 residues long. Looked up from germline, CDR1 is KGHDR and CDR2 is SFDVKD. TCRdb re-called the 5' RACE reads and catalogs CDR3 proteins one per entry, DNA excluded. Here the sample table reports about 380,000 distinct CDR3 sequences. Comments on this clonotype: As yet, its antigen is unknown.

The sample consisted of blood T cells: a sorted CD56 or NKG2C T cell subset, CD4+ or CD8+ T cells, or bulk PBMC T cells (not recorded which). The receptor was isolated from a man aged 18-70 years in good health. The chain recombines TRBV24-1 with TRBJ2-3; lacking DNA, the TRBD1 call made by TCRdb goes unchecked. The CDR3: CATSDLRDTKGADTQYF.